The rows below give T cell receptor beta chains drawn from one sample of a study of blood T cell repertoires in COVID-19. TCRdb's copy holds only in-frame clones and misses some; the assay was immunoSEQ multiplex PCR. This sample yields roughly 180,000 clones, of which 86% are seen a single time; about 0.95% belongs to the top ten. Sequencing was performed on peripheral blood. The receptors come from a man aged 18 to 35 with acute or convalescent COVID-19. Each CDR3 is given with its conserved first and last residue. The D gene is left open where the match is weak. Rows give clone size only sometimes, using once, few, many, or a class for an expanded clone.

D: NA
V: TRBV6-6
size: NA
J: TRBJ2-1
DNA: TGTGCCACCGGGACACTTCTGTTCTTC
CDR3: CATGTLLFF

D: TRBD1
V: TRBV27
size: once
J: TRBJ2-5
DNA: TGTGCCAGCAGTCCTCGGACAGGGGGGAGGGAGACCCAGTACTTC
CDR3: CASSPRTGGRETQYF

D: NA
V: TRBV6-5
size: NA
J: TRBJ1-6
DNA: TGTGCCAGCAGTTACTTGGACAGCTATAATTCACCCCTCCACTTT
CDR3: CASSYLDSYNSPLHF

D: NA
V: TRBV28
size: NA
J: TRBJ2-2
DNA: TGTGCCAGCAGTTCCCCCCCACCCGCGAGCACCGGGGAGCTGTTTTTT
CDR3: CASSSPPPASTGELFF

D: TRBD2
V: TRBV9
size: NA
J: TRBJ2-3
DNA: TGTGCCAGCAGCACGGCACTAGCGGGGTTTTCAGATACGCAGTATTTT
CDR3: CASSTALAGFSDTQYF

D: NA
V: TRBV2
size: NA
J: TRBJ2-5
DNA: TGTGCCAGCAGAGACAGCCAAGAGACCCAGTACTTC
CDR3: CASRDSQETQYF

D: TRBD2
V: TRBV4-1
size: NA
J: TRBJ2-1
DNA: TGCGCCAGCAGCCTAGCGGGCTCCTACAATGAGCAGTTCTTC
CDR3: CASSLAGSYNEQFF

D: NA
V: TRBV28
size: NA
J: TRBJ1-1
DNA: TGTGCCAGCAGAATGACAGTGAACACTGAAGCTTTCTTT
CDR3: CASRMTVNTEAFF

D: TRBD1
V: TRBV12-5
size: NA
J: TRBJ2-3
DNA: TGTGCTAGTGGTTCCGGACAGGGGGAAACAGATACGCAGTATTTT
CDR3: CASGSGQGETDTQYF

D: TRBD1
V: TRBV28
size: NA
J: TRBJ1-2
DNA: TGTGCCAGCAGCCTATCCGGGACAGGGTATGGCTACACCTTC
CDR3: CASSLSGTGYGYTF

D: NA
V: TRBV6-5
size: NA
J: TRBJ1-6
DNA: TGTGCCAGCAGTTTACGAGCTCCCTCCGATAATTCACCCCTCCACTTT
CDR3: CASSLRAPSDNSPLHF

D: NA
V: TRBV7-9
size: NA
J: TRBJ1-1
DNA: TGTGCCAGCAGCAAAGGACAGTTAAAAGCTTTCTTT
CDR3: CASSKGQLKAFF

D: TRBD1
V: TRBV5-5
size: once
J: TRBJ1-2
DNA: TGTGCCAGCAGTTCTAGCAGGGGGCTGCACTATGGCTACACCTTC
CDR3: CASSSSRGLHYGYTF

D: NA
V: TRBV14
size: NA
J: TRBJ2-5
DNA: TGTGCCAGCAGCCAAGATAGTAGCTTGCGGACCCAGTACTTC
CDR3: CASSQDSSLRTQYF

D: TRBD2
V: TRBV19
size: NA
J: TRBJ2-3
DNA: TGTGCCAGTACCGTGGGCGGGGGTACAGATACGCAGTATTTT
CDR3: CASTVGGGTDTQYF

D: NA
V: TRBV5-1
size: NA
J: TRBJ2-1
DNA: TGCGCCAGCAGCTTGACAGTTAGCTCCTACAATGAGCAGTTCTTC
CDR3: CASSLTVSSYNEQFF

D: TRBD1
V: TRBV6-1
size: NA
J: TRBJ2-2
DNA: TGTGCCAGCAGTGATTCCGGGACAGTAAACACCGGGGAGCTGTTTTTT
CDR3: CASSDSGTVNTGELFF

D: NA
V: TRBV12-3/TRBV12-4
size: once
J: TRBJ1-2
DNA: TGTGCCAGCAGTCCCAGGACCAGGGATGGCTACACCTTC
CDR3: CASSPRTRDGYTF

D: NA
V: TRBV7-2
size: NA
J: TRBJ2-3
DNA: TGTGCCAGCAGCTTAGCCACTAACACAGATACGCAGTATTTT
CDR3: CASSLATNTDTQYF

D: NA
V: TRBV5-1
size: NA
J: TRBJ2-3
DNA: TGCGCCAGCAGCCCCCAGTTTCGTACGCAGTATTTT
CDR3: CASSPQFRTQYF

D: TRBD1
V: TRBV5-1
size: NA
J: TRBJ1-5
DNA: TGCGCCAGCAGCAAGGGGACAGGAACTAGCAATCAGCCCCAGCATTTT
CDR3: CASSKGTGTSNQPQHF